A single sample is the source of the 9 T cell receptor beta chains below, sequenced in a study of blood T cell repertoires in COVID-19. Sequenced by immunoSEQ multiplex PCR; TCRdb stores in-frame clones only, minus some. Counted here are some 200,000 clones, 70% to 90% occurring once; the ten biggest clones make up roughly 12%. Source material: peripheral blood. The receptors derive from a woman aged 18-29 years who had recovered from COVID-19.

The chain's CDR3 is CASSMAGARQMNTEAFF. The DNA of the CDR3 is TGTGCCAGTAGTATGGCGGGGGCGCGTCAGATGAACACTGAAGCTTTCTTT. V is TRBV19 and J is TRBJ1-1, with a tentative D call TRBD1 (6 bases). The V end was cut by 3 bases, the J end by 0 bases, with 17 bases between. This CDR3 comprises 17 residues. The germline gives CDR1 LNHDA, CDR2 SQIVND (reference sequence).

J is TRBJ1-1 and V is TRBV15, with D possibly matching TRBD1 (5 bases). Germline CDR1 LNHNV, CDR2 YYDKDF (reference sequence). Between the trimmed V and J ends, which lost 5 bases and 1 base, there was a span of 8 bases. The CDR3 has 13 amino acids. CDR3 protein: CATSRGQNTEAFF. In nucleotides, the CDR3 is TGTGCCACCAGCCGTGGACAGAACACTGAAGCTTTCTTT.

V gene TRBV19 combines with J gene TRBJ1-5, with 9 bases fitting TRBD1. Germline V CDR1 and CDR2: LNHDA, SQIVND (reference sequence). V gave up 3 bases and J gave up 5 bases; unmatched junction bases: 5. The CDR3 is made up of 15 amino acids. The CDR3 DNA is TGTGCCAGTAGTATGGGACAGGGAAGACATCAGCCCCAGCATTTT. This codes for CASSMGQGRHQPQHF.

CDR3 region: CASSEGLAGVEGELFF. The CDR3 region has the DNA TGTGCCAGCAGCGAGGGACTAGCGGGAGTGGAAGGGGAGCTGTTTTTT. The genes are TRBV7-9 and TRBJ2-2; TRBD2 matches at 14 bases. The trim removed 5 bases at V and 8 bases at J, leaving 7 bases unmatched. Germline assignment: CDR1 SEHNR and CDR2 FQNEAQ (reference sequence). This CDR3 contains 16 residues.

J is TRBJ2-1 and V is TRBV5-6, with 10 bases matching TRBD2. The CDR3 runs to 16 residues. The germline V gene encodes CDR1 SGHDT and CDR2 YYEEEE. The junction had 7 bases not matched to a gene; V was cut back by 4 bases and J by 3 bases. Written as DNA, the CDR3 is TGTGCCAGCAGCCCCCTAGCGGGAGTGGTCTACAATGAGCAGTTCTTC. This sequence encodes CASSPLAGVVYNEQFF.

The CDR3 here is CASSLGRGNNYGYTF. Written as DNA, the CDR3 is TGTGCCAGCAGCTTAGGCCGGGGAAACAACTATGGCTACACCTTC. The chain carries TRBV13 and TRBJ1-2, with D unresolved. V lost 0 bases and J lost 2, with 10 bases in between. The CDR3 sequence is 15 residues long. The germline V gene has CDR1 PRHDT and CDR2 FYEKMQ (reference sequence).

The chain's CDR3 is CASSLGPHGANEQFF. DNA for the CDR3: TGTGCCAGCAGCTTAGGCCCTCATGGAGCCAATGAGCAGTTCTTC. This chain connects TRBV7-7 to TRBJ2-1; no definite D call. Germline CDR1 and CDR2: SSHAT and FNYEAQ (reference sequence). The CDR3 sequence is 15 residues long. V was cut by 1 base and J by 6 bases, with 13 bases left in between.

The chain is built from TRBV4-1 and TRBJ2-3, with D tentatively TRBD2 (6 bases). V gave up 2 bases and J gave up 2 bases, with 17 bases separating them. Germline CDR1 reads MGHRA; CDR2 reads YSYEKL. The CDR3 length is 17 residues. The CDR3 DNA sequence: TGCGCCAGCAGCCAAAGAGGCCCGGGAGCGCTCACAGATACGCAGTATTTT. It yields the protein CASSQRGPGALTDTQYF.

The DNA of the CDR3 is TGTGCCAGCAGACAAGACAGGGGCCCAGATACGCAGTATTTT. Its translation is CASRQDRGPDTQYF. The rearrangement joins TRBV7-2 to TRBJ2-3; 8 bases align to TRBD1. This CDR3 comprises 14 residues. Trimming removed 6 bases from V and 4 bases from J; junction bases left unmatched: 6. From germline, CDR1 is SGHTA and CDR2 FQGNSA.